What follows describes a single TCR beta chain. This CDR3 comprises 14 residues. In germline, CDR1 is SGHVS, CDR2 FQNEAQ. V dropped 2 bases and J dropped 5 bases, with 12 bases sitting between them. This sample was included in a study of blood T cell repertoires in COVID-19. Study-level background: The United States, Italy and Spain were the sources of the acute and convalescent COVID-19 samples. PBMCs, B-cell-depleted T cells, or T cells were the source of the cDNA or gDNA that made up the material.

Per the study methods: Estimation of nucleated cell counts relied on the amplification of reference gene primers. Using immunoSEQ multiplex PCR, the repertoire was profiled, and TCRdb retains in-frame clones only, with some absent. V, J and clone size are those of that table, while D and trimming were read from the DNA. The sample consists of about 300,000 clones, over 85% of them appearing once. Patients at the Seattle site were enrolled during active infection and followed longitudinally. The chain carries TRBV7-8 and TRBJ1-1; D unresolved. The sample was peripheral blood. The sequence was obtained from a woman in her twenties or thirties with COVID-19, enrolled during active disease. CDR3 region: CASSLSVGATEAFF. CDR3 bases: TGTGCCAGCAGCTTATCTGTCGGAGCGACTGAAGCTTTCTTT.